Following are 24 T cell receptor beta chains from one sample sequenced in a study of blood T cell repertoires in COVID-19. Generated by immunoSEQ multiplex PCR, the TCRdb table keeps only in-frame clones and is missing some. The sample has 250,000 or so clones; around 90% are singletons. Sequencing was done on a sample of peripheral blood. The origin of the receptors is a woman aged 25 to 45 with acute or convalescent COVID-19.

This chain connects TRBV12-3 or TRBV12-4 to TRBJ1-2; no firm D call. This CDR3 is 12 amino acids long. V was trimmed by 2 bases and J by 6 bases, leaving 7 bases between them. The CDR3 spells CASSLSSDGYTF. CDR3 nucleotides: TGTGCCAGCAGTTTATCCAGTGATGGCTACACCTTC.

J is TRBJ2-1 and V is TRBV7-8, with 9 bases matching TRBD1. Per germline, CDR1 SGHVS and CDR2 FQNEAQ. The CDR3 spans 18 residues. The trim removed 5 bases at V and 3 bases at J, leaving 14 bases unmatched. CDR3 nucleotides: TGTGCCAGCAGCCCCGTCCCGGGACAGGGATGGGGCTACAATGAGCAGTTCTTC. Protein sequence: CASSPVPGQGWGYNEQFF.

CDR3 in DNA: TGCGCCAGCAGTCTTAAGGGGTTCCAGGGCGTCGGAAACACCATATATTTT. Translating it yields CASSLKGFQGVGNTIYF. V is TRBV4-1 and J is TRBJ1-3; TRBD1 might be the D (5 bases). The CDR3 has 17 residues. Germline V lookup: CDR1 MGHRA, CDR2 YSYEKL. Trimming cost V 6 bases and J 4 bases, with 22 bases left between them.

This sequence joins TRBV29-1 and TRBJ1-5; TRBD1 agrees at 7 bases. This CDR3 comprises 13 residues. With 8 bases clipped from V and 2 bases from J, the junction kept 6 bases outside the gene matches. The germline CDR1 and CDR2 sequences are SQVTM and ANQGSEA. CDR3 loop: CSTGTDRNQPQHF. The CDR3 DNA sequence: TGCAGCACCGGGACAGACCGCAATCAGCCCCAGCATTTT.

The chain employs TRBV6-4 and TRBJ2-1; D is uncertain. The germline V gene encodes CDR1 MRHNA and CDR2 SNTAGT. Trimming pared 0 bases from V and 14 bases from J, leaving 11 bases between. This CDR3 is 12 amino acids long. CDR3 residues: CASSDSIGPKFF. CDR3 DNA sequence: TGTGCCAGCAGTGACTCCATTGGCCCGAAGTTCTTC.

CDR3 sequence reads: CASSPPSTGPQETQYF. The CDR3 coding sequence is TGTGCCAGCTCACCACCGTCGACAGGCCCTCAAGAGACCCAGTACTTC. The chain links TRBV18 to TRBJ2-5; D possibly corresponds to TRBD1 (6 bases). Germline-derived CDR1 and CDR2 are KGHSH and LQKENI. This CDR3 is 16 amino acids long. Deletions cut 0 bases from V and 2 bases from J, with 13 bases between.

The gene calls are TRBV19 and TRBJ1-2; a weak D match, TRBD1 (6 bases). Germline V gives CDR1 LNHDA, CDR2 SQIVND (reference sequence). Between the trimmed V and J ends, which lost 5 bases and 3 bases, there was a span of 13 bases. The CDR3 totals 14 residues. This chain's CDR3 is CASSWSGADYGYTF. Written as DNA, the CDR3 is TGTGCCAGTAGTTGGTCAGGGGCAGACTATGGCTACACCTTC.

The chain recombines TRBV19 with TRBJ1-2; weak D call: TRBD1 (6 bases). The germline gives CDR1 LNHDA, CDR2 SQIVND (reference sequence). The CDR3 contains 13 residues. V was shortened by 7 bases and J by 0 bases, with 9 bases between the two germline ends. The CDR3 loop is CASTRTANYGYTF. In DNA, the CDR3 is TGTGCCAGTACCCGGACAGCTAACTATGGCTACACCTTC.

The chain combines TRBV5-4 with TRBJ2-7; TRBD2 might be the D (7 bases). Looked up from germline, CDR1 is SGHNT and CDR2 is YYREEE (reference sequence). Trimming removed 3 bases from V and 2 bases from J, with 12 bases in between. The CDR3 is 14 amino acids. The CDR3 protein is CASSSGGLAYEQYF. The CDR3 DNA reads TGTGCCAGCAGCTCGGGGGGCCTCGCCTACGAGCAGTACTTC.

CDR3 nucleotides: TGTGCCAGCAGCCACGACAGGGTAAACTATGGCTACACCTTC. Encoded protein: CASSHDRVNYGYTF. This rearrangement joins TRBV5-6 to TRBJ1-2; TRBD1 matches 7 bases. In germline, CDR1 is SGHDT, CDR2 YYEEEE. J gave up 2 bases and V 4 bases, and 5 bases lay outside the gene matches. This CDR3 contains 14 residues.

This clone has a single count. The chain combines TRBV11-2 with TRBJ1-1; D perhaps matches TRBD1 (5 bases). The CDR3 has 15 residues. Germline values: CDR1 SGHAT, CDR2 FQNNGV. Trimming took off 5 bases at V and 6 bases at J, with 19 bases between the two ends. The CDR3 reads CASSKTQWTRSEAFF. CDR3 nucleotide sequence: TGTGCCAGCAGCAAGACACAGTGGACACGCTCTGAAGCTTTCTTT.

The V call is TRBV4-2, the J call TRBJ2-6; possibly TRBD2 for D (5 bases). Looked up from germline, CDR1 is LGHNA and CDR2 is YNFKEQ. Trimming took off 0 bases at V and 0 bases at J, with 9 bases between the two ends. The CDR3 consists of 17 residues. In DNA form, the CDR3 reads TGTGCCAGCAGCCAAGATTGGAGGCTCTCTGGGGCCAACGTCCTGACTTTC. Protein sequence: CASSQDWRLSGANVLTF.

The sample holds one count of this clone. The chain is built from TRBV19 and TRBJ2-7; possible D gene TRBD2, 5 bases. From germline, CDR1 is LNHDA and CDR2 SQIVND (reference sequence). CDR3 size: 15 residues. V lost 1 base and J lost 2, with 12 bases in between. Here the CDR3 reads CASSIAQGLTYEQYF. DNA for the CDR3: TGTGCCAGTAGTATAGCCCAAGGACTCACCTACGAGCAGTACTTC.

In its sample, this clone was seen once. This sequence joins TRBV7-3 and TRBJ2-4, with a weak D call TRBD2 (6 bases). Deletions cut 4 bases from V and 8 bases from J, with 15 bases between. The CDR3 totals 14 residues. Germline CDR1 and CDR2: SGHTA and FQGTGA. CDR3 loop: CASSWRGGVDIQYF. In DNA, the CDR3 is TGTGCCAGCAGCTGGAGGGGTGGGGTAGACATTCAGTACTTC.

The chain employs TRBV4-3 and TRBJ2-7, with 10 bases that match TRBD2. V gave up 4 bases and J gave up 0 bases; unmatched junction bases: 9. Germline V gene data show CDR1 as LGHNA and CDR2 as YSLEER. CDR3 length: 17 amino acids. The CDR3 spells CASSRGVSSGSSYEQYF. The DNA of the CDR3 is TGCGCCAGCAGCCGCGGGGTTTCTAGCGGGAGCTCCTACGAGCAGTACTTC.

CDR3 sequence reads: CASSSGQGQNNEQFF. In DNA form, the CDR3 reads TGTGCCAGCAGTTCGGGACAGGGACAGAACAATGAGCAGTTCTTC. The chain has TRBV27 and TRBJ2-1, with 9 bases fitting TRBD1. From germline, CDR1 is MNHEY and CDR2 SMNVEV (reference sequence). The CDR3 runs to 15 residues. V shed 4 bases, J shed 5 bases, and the junction held 6 bases outside the gene matches.

The genes are TRBV12-3 or TRBV12-4 and TRBJ2-3, with D possibly being TRBD1 (6 bases). Between the trimmed V and J ends, which lost 8 bases and 3 bases, there was a span of 12 bases. The CDR3 is made up of 13 amino acids. CDR3 sequence reads: CASGGTGTDTQYF. The CDR3 DNA is TGTGCCAGCGGAGGTACAGGGACAGATACGCAGTATTTT.

This CDR3 reads CAWSSLLGVRTDTQYF. The CDR3 DNA reads TGTGCCTGGAGTTCTTTGTTGGGAGTCCGCACAGATACGCAGTATTTT. This rearrangement joins TRBV30 to TRBJ2-3, with D tentatively TRBD2 (5 bases). Germline V gene sequence: CDR1 GTSNPN, CDR2 SVGIG (reference sequence). Trimming left V 2 bases short and J 1 base short, with 16 bases between. CDR3 size: 16 residues.

V gene TRBV12-5 combines with J gene TRBJ2-7; 8 nucleotides agree with TRBD1. Germline CDR1 and CDR2: LGHNT and FRNRAP. Trimming cost V 4 bases and J 3 bases; bases outside gene matches: 11. CDR3 size: 16 residues. The CDR3 loop reads CASGSGAGGAGYEQYF. The CDR3 nucleotides read TGTGCTAGTGGTTCGGGAGCAGGGGGCGCGGGCTACGAGCAGTACTTC. Drawing the rest from reference TRBV12-5 and TRBJ2-7, the complete variable domain is DARVTQTPRHKVTEMGQEVTMRCQPILGHNTVFWYRQTMMQGLELLAYFRNRAPLDDSGMPKDRFSAEMPDATLATLKIQPSEPRDSAVYFCASGSGAGGAGYEQYFGPGTRLTVT.

The chain joins TRBV29-1 to TRBJ2-3; the match to TRBD2 covers 7 bases. The germline gives CDR1 SQVTM, CDR2 ANQGSEA. This CDR3 spans 15 amino acids. V lost 3 bases to trimming and J lost 4 bases; unmatched junction nucleotides: 10. The CDR3 is CSVDPGLRPADTQYF. The CDR3 DNA reads TGCAGCGTTGACCCGGGACTAAGACCGGCAGATACGCAGTATTTT.

This chain connects TRBV6-1 to TRBJ2-1; TRBD2 agrees at 8 bases. CDR3 length: 16 residues. Germline assignment: CDR1 MNHNS and CDR2 SASEGT. V lost 2 bases, J lost 0 bases, and 3 bases stayed unmatched. The CDR3 nucleotides are TGTGCCAGCAGTGAAATTACTAGCGGCTCCTACAATGAGCAGTTCTTC. This sequence encodes CASSEITSGSYNEQFF.

The J gene is TRBJ2-5, the V gene TRBV3-1 (or the pseudogene TRBV3-2), with 12 bases identical to TRBD2. V dropped 1 base and J dropped 4; count of bases not matched to a gene: 4. The CDR3 is made up of 16 amino acids. In germline, CDR1 is LGHDT, CDR2 YNNKEL (reference sequence). CDR3 sequence: CASSQGTSGITETQYF. The CDR3 bases are TGTGCCAGCAGCCAAGGGACTAGCGGGATAACAGAGACCCAGTACTTC.

Points on this clone: At one of its ends the junction is not consistent with the germline gene, which may arise from a read error. This sequence joins TRBV7-7 and TRBJ2-7; D may be TRBD1 (6 bases). The germline V gene encodes CDR1 SSHAT and CDR2 FNYEAQ (reference sequence). This CDR3 region has 14 residues. The CDR3, as DNA: TGTGCTAGCACCGAGACAGGAGATTCCTACGAGCAGTACTTC. This encodes CASTETGDSYEQYF.

J is TRBJ2-1 and V is TRBV6-5; 8 positions match TRBD2. V dropped 6 bases and J dropped 9; count of bases not matched to a gene: 4. In germline, CDR1 is MNHEY, CDR2 SVGAGI. The length of the CDR3 is 12 residues. In DNA form, the CDR3 reads TGTGCCAGCAGCAGGCGGGGGGCTGAGCAGTTCTTC. Amino acids: CASSRRGAEQFF.